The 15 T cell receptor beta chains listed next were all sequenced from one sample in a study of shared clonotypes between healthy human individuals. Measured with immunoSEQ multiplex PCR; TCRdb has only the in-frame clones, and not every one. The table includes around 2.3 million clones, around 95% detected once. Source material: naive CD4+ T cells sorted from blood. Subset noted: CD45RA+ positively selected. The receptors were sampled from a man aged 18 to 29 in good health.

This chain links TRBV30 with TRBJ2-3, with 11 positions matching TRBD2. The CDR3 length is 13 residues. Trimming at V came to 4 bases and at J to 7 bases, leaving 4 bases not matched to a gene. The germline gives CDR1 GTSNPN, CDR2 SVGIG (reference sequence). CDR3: CAWTGTSGNTQYF. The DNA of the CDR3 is TGTGCCTGGACTGGGACTAGCGGAAATACGCAGTATTTT.

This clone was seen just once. CDR3 in DNA: TGTGCCAGCAGCTTGTCGAGACAGGGAAATCAGCCCCAGCATTTT. This encodes CASSLSRQGNQPQHF. This sequence joins TRBV5-6 and TRBJ1-5; 7 bases are shared with TRBD1. The CDR3 spans 15 residues. The ends lost 1 base at V and 4 bases at J; junction bases unmatched: 5. CDR1 is SGHDT and CDR2 is YYEEEE in the germline V gene. Based on the CDR3 plus reference TRBV5-6 and TRBJ1-5, the full variable domain is DAGVTQSPTHLIKTRGQQVTLRCSPKSGHDTVSWYQQALGQGPQFIFQYYEEEERQRGNFPDRFSGHQFPNYSSELNVNALLLGDSALYLCASSLSRQGNQPQHFGDGTRLSIL.

The CDR3 reads CATVRKGTTDTQYF. The CDR3 bases are TGTGCCACCGTTCGAAAGGGGACCACAGATACGCAGTATTTT. The J gene is TRBJ2-3, the V gene TRBV5-5, with D perhaps matching TRBD1 or TRBD2 (5 bases each). Looked up from germline, CDR1 is SGHKS and CDR2 is YYEKEE (reference sequence). Trimming shortened V by 9 bases and J by 2 bases, and 16 bases separated the two germline ends. The CDR3 consists of 14 residues.

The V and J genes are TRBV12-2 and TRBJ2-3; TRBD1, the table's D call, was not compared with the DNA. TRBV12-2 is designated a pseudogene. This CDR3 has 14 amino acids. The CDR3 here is CASRLRARSDTQYF. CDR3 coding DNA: TGTGCAAGTCGCCTCAGGGCCCGTTCCGATACGCAGTATTTT.

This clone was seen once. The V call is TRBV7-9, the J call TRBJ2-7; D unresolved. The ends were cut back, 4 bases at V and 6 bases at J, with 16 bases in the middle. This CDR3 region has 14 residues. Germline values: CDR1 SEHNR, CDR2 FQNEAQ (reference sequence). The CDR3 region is CASSSPGLSGEQYF. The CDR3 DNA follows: TGTGCCAGCAGCTCTCCTGGTCTTTCCGGCGAGCAGTACTTC.

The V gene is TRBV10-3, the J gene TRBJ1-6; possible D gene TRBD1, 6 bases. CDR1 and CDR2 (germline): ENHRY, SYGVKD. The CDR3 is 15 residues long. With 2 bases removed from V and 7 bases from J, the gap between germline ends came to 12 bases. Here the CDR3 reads CAISEGDRSNSPLHF. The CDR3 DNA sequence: TGTGCCATCAGTGAGGGTGACAGGAGCAATTCACCCCTCCACTTT.

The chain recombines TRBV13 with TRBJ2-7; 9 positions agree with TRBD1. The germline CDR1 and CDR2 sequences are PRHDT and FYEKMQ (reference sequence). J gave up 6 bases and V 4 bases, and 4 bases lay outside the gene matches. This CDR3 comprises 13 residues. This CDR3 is CASSSTGGAEQYF. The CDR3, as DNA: TGTGCCAGCAGCTCCACAGGGGGCGCCGAGCAGTACTTC.

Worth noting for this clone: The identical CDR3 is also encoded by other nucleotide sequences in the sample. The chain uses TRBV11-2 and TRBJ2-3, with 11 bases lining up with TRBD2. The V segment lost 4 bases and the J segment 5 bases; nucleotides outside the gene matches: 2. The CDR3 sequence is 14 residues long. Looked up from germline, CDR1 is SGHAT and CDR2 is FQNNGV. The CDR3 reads CASSSGLAGDTQYF. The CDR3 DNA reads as TGTGCCAGCAGCTCCGGACTAGCGGGAGATACGCAGTATTTT.

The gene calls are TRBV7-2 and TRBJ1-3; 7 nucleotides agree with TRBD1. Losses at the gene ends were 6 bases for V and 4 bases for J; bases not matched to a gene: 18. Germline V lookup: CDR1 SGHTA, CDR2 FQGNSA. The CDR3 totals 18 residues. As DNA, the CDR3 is TGTGCCAGCAGTAAAAACGCCCTACAGGGGCCTTTGGGAAACACCATATATTTT. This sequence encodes CASSKNALQGPLGNTIYF.

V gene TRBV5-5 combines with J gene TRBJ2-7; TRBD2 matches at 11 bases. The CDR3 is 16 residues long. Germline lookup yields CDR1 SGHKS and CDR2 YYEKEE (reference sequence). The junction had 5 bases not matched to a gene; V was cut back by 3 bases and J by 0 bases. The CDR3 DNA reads TGTGCCAGCAGCTCGGGACTAGCGGTCATCTCCTACGAGCAGTACTTC. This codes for CASSSGLAVISYEQYF.

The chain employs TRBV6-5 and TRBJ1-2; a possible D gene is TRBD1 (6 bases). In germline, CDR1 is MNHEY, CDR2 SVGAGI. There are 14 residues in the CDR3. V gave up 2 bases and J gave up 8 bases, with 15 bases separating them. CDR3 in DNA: TGTGCCAGCAGTTACAAACCCACAGGGTTCGGCTACACCTTC. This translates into CASSYKPTGFGYTF.

In nucleotides, the CDR3 is TGCGCCAGCGAATCCGGATGGGGATCGGAGCTGTTTTTT. Translating it yields CASESGWGSELFF. The chain joins TRBV5-1 to TRBJ2-2; no definite D call. Looked up from germline, CDR1 is SGHRS and CDR2 is YFSETQ. V gave up 7 bases and J gave up 10 bases, with 17 bases separating them. This CDR3 region has 13 residues. Full variable domain (rest looked up from reference TRBV5-1 and TRBJ2-2): KAGVTQTPRYLIKTRGQQVTLSCSPISGHRSVSWYQQTPGQGLQFLFEYFSETQRNKGNFPGRFSGRQFSNSRSEMNVSTLELGDSALYLCASESGWGSELFFGEGSRLTVL.

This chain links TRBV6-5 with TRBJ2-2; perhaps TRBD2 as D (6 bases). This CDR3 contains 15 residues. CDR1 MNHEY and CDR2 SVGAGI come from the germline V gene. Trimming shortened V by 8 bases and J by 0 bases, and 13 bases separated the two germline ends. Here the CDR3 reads CASGREPTNTGELFF. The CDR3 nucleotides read TGTGCCAGCGGCCGGGAGCCGACGAACACCGGGGAGCTGTTTTTT.

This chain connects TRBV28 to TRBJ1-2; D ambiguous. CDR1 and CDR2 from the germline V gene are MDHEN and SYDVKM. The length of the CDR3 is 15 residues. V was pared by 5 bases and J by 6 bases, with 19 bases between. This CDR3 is CASSTPSRGRDGYTF. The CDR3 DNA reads TGTGCCAGCAGTACCCCCTCGCGGGGTCGAGATGGCTACACCTTC.

CDR3 sequence: CASSNPTESNYGYTF. The CDR3 DNA reads TGTGCCAGCAGCAATCCGACGGAGTCTAACTATGGCTACACCTTC. The chain employs TRBV7-2 and TRBJ1-2; D gene ambiguous. Germline assignment: CDR1 SGHTA and CDR2 FQGNSA. This CDR3 contains 15 residues. Trimming pared 5 bases from V and 0 bases from J, leaving 13 bases between.